The 25 T cell receptor beta chains given below trace back to one sample, sequenced in a study of blood T cell repertoires in COVID-19. Generated by immunoSEQ multiplex PCR, the TCRdb table keeps only in-frame clones and is missing some. The top ten clones hold 1.5% to 2% of a sample with 300,000 to 350,000 clones, approximately 88% of them seen once. Specimen: peripheral blood. All receptors derive from a woman aged 25-40 years with COVID-19, enrolled during active disease.

The gene calls are TRBV14 and TRBJ1-3, with D unclear. In germline, CDR1 is SGHDN, CDR2 FVKESK. The CDR3 is 18 amino acids. V lost 5 bases and J 2 bases, leaving 22 bases between the germline ends. The CDR3 spells CASSASVLLTFTGNTIYF. The CDR3 nucleotides are TGTGCCAGCAGCGCAAGCGTCCTTTTGACCTTCACTGGAAACACCATATATTTT.

The sample holds one count of this clone. This chain uses TRBV12-3 or TRBV12-4 with TRBJ1-1, with D unclear. The ends were cut back, 0 bases at V and 11 bases at J, with 13 bases in the middle. The CDR3 runs 13 residues. The CDR3 sequence: CASSLAITAGAFF. The DNA for the CDR3 is TGTGCCAGCAGTTTAGCGATAACAGCTGGGGCTTTCTTT.

V usage is TRBV5-1 and J usage is TRBJ1-6; TRBD1 is a possible D gene (5 bases). V dropped 1 base and J dropped 11 bases, with 13 bases sitting between them. CDR3 length equals 14 residues. From germline, CDR1 is SGHRS and CDR2 YFSETQ. The CDR3 nucleotides read TGCGCCAGCAGCTTGATAGGGGAACATACACCCCTCCACTTT. Its protein product is CASSLIGEHTPLHF.

V is TRBV6-1 and J is TRBJ1-5, with TRBD1 matching over 7 bases. This CDR3 spans 15 amino acids. Germline V gene data show CDR1 as MNHNS and CDR2 as SASEGT. The V gene end was trimmed by 3 bases and the J gene end by 4 bases; junction bases not matched to a gene: 6. The CDR3 DNA follows: TGTGCCAGCAGTGAGGGGACAGTGGGGAATCAGCCCCAGCATTTT. It is translated as CASSEGTVGNQPQHF.

This clone was found once. V is TRBV5-4 and J is TRBJ1-5; D unresolved. The CDR3 totals 13 residues. Per the germline V gene, CDR1 is SGHNT and CDR2 is YYREEE (reference sequence). V lost 0 bases to trimming and J lost 8 bases, with 9 bases between them. CDR3 sequence (DNA): TGTGCCAGCAGCTTGGCCCCCCGAGAGCCCCAGCATTTT. This gives the protein CASSLAPREPQHF. Filled out from reference TRBV5-4 and TRBJ1-5, the complete variable domain reads ETGVTQSPTHLIKTRGQQVTLRCSSQSGHNTVSWYQQALGQGPQFIFQYYREEENGRGNFPPRFSGLQFPNYSSELNVNALELDDSALYLCASSLAPREPQHFGDGTRLSIL.

The chain is built from TRBV18 and TRBJ1-2, with a tentative D call TRBD1 (6 bases). V gave up 8 bases and J gave up 1 base, with 8 bases separating them. The CDR3 has 12 residues. Germline-derived CDR1 and CDR2 are KGHSH and LQKENI. The CDR3, as DNA: TGTGCCAGCGAGGGGGTTAACTATGGCTACACCTTC. Residues: CASEGVNYGYTF.

This chain connects TRBV15 to TRBJ2-1; TRBD2 aligns across 8 bases. Germline trimming cut 5 bases from V and 5 bases from J; bases unmatched to any gene: 8. Germline assignment: CDR1 LNHNV and CDR2 YYDKDF (reference sequence). The CDR3 is 15 amino acids. In DNA form, the CDR3 reads TGTGCCACCAGCCCCGGAGCGGGGGCCAACAATGAGCAGTTCTTC. It encodes CATSPGAGANNEQFF.

This chain links TRBV19 with TRBJ1-2; D is uncertain. The length of the CDR3 is 12 residues. V was shortened by 3 bases and J by 6 bases, with 8 bases between the two germline ends. Germline V gives CDR1 LNHDA, CDR2 SQIVND (reference sequence). The CDR3 sequence is CASSMRRDGYTF. CDR3 in DNA: TGTGCCAGTAGTATGAGGCGAGATGGCTACACCTTC.

The chain links TRBV11-1 to TRBJ2-1; D unclear. V was clipped by 3 bases and J by 4 bases, with 4 bases between them. Germline V gives CDR1 SGHAT, CDR2 FQDESV (reference sequence). The CDR3 covers 12 residues. CDR3 sequence reads: CASSFQYNEQFF. The CDR3 coding sequence is TGTGCCAGCAGCTTTCAATACAATGAGCAGTTCTTC.

This clone turned up a few times. This rearrangement joins TRBV4-1 to TRBJ2-6; D unresolved. Trimming removed 0 bases from V and 0 bases from J, with 12 bases in between. The CDR3 spans 18 residues. From germline, CDR1 is MGHRA and CDR2 YSYEKL. The CDR3 spells CASSQDLRRDSGANVLTF. CDR3 DNA sequence: TGCGCCAGCAGCCAAGATCTGAGGAGAGACTCTGGGGCCAACGTCCTGACTTTC.

Points on this clone: Relative to the germline gene, one junction end is altered; a read error may explain this. The CDR3 loop is CASSSGGGVAGNTIYF. CDR3 DNA sequence: TGCGCCAGCAGCTCCGGCGGAGGGGTGGCTGGCAACACCATATATTTT. This chain joins TRBV5-1 and TRBJ1-3; D possibly corresponds to TRBD1 (5 bases). CDR1 SGHRS and CDR2 YFSETQ come from the germline V gene. The CDR3 extends over 16 amino acids.

The genes are TRBV18 and TRBJ2-5; 9 bases are shared with TRBD1. The CDR3 covers 17 residues. The germline CDR1 and CDR2 sequences are KGHSH and LQKENI. Trimming took 2 bases from V and 4 from J; bases not matched to a gene: 11. CDR3 in DNA: TGTGCCAGCTCACCAGGAGGACAGGGGATGGTTGGAGAGACCCAGTACTTC. Translation gives CASSPGGQGMVGETQYF.

The chain uses TRBV2 and TRBJ2-7; maybe TRBD2 (6 bases). Trimming removed 6 bases from V and 2 bases from J, with 23 bases in between. There are 17 residues in the CDR3. Germline loops: CDR1 SNHLY, CDR2 FYNNEI. The CDR3 is CASSAGPNWGLPYEQYF. CDR3 nucleotides: TGTGCCAGCAGCGCGGGGCCAAACTGGGGTCTTCCCTACGAGCAGTACTTC.

The V and J genes are TRBV3-1 (or the pseudogene TRBV3-2) and TRBJ2-5; the D is unclear. CDR1 is LGHDT, CDR2 YNNKEL, per germline (reference sequence). Trimming removed 6 bases from V and 1 base from J, with 15 bases in between. The CDR3 spans 15 residues. CDR3 protein: CASRKALVSQETQYF. The CDR3 coding sequence is TGTGCCAGCAGAAAAGCTCTAGTCAGCCAAGAGACCCAGTACTTC.

The chain is built from TRBV3-1 (or the pseudogene TRBV3-2) and TRBJ1-4; D not resolved. V lost 0 bases, J lost 7 bases, and 12 bases lay in between. CDR3 length equals 15 residues. The germline V gene encodes CDR1 LGHDT and CDR2 YNNKEL (reference sequence). The CDR3: CASSQDPPEVEKLFF. The CDR3 DNA reads TGTGCCAGCAGCCAAGATCCGCCAGAGGTTGAAAAACTGTTTTTT.

This sequence joins TRBV2 and TRBJ2-5, with a weak D call TRBD1 (6 bases). V was pared by 3 bases and J by 4 bases, with 15 bases between. Germline CDR1 is SNHLY and CDR2 is FYNNEI. The CDR3 covers 15 residues. CDR3 loop: CASSDEPQGRETQYF. CDR3 coding DNA: TGTGCCAGCAGTGATGAGCCCCAGGGGCGAGAGACCCAGTACTTC.

V usage is TRBV11-3 and J usage is TRBJ1-2, with a weak D call TRBD1 (6 bases). CDR1 and CDR2 from the germline V gene are SGHNT and YENEEA. The CDR3 runs to 13 residues. Trimming stripped 5 bases from V and 8 bases from J, with 15 bases between. The CDR3 coding sequence is TGTGCCAGCAGCGTTCAGGGGTGGAAGGGCTACACCTTC. Amino acid sequence: CASSVQGWKGYTF.

This chain uses TRBV27 with TRBJ2-1; 9 positions match TRBD1. Germline assignment: CDR1 MNHEY and CDR2 SMNVEV (reference sequence). The CDR3 has 15 amino acids. V gave up 4 bases and J gave up 1 base; unmatched junction bases: 2. The CDR3 DNA sequence: TGTGCCAGCAGTTCGACAGGGGGATCCTACAATGAGCAGTTCTTC. Amino acids: CASSSTGGSYNEQFF.

The chain joins TRBV2 to TRBJ1-5, with a tentative D call TRBD1 (5 bases). Trimming removed 2 bases from V and 7 bases from J, with 12 bases in between. The CDR3 totals 14 residues. Per germline, CDR1 SNHLY and CDR2 FYNNEI. CDR3 region: CASSELRVVQPQHF. The DNA for the CDR3 is TGTGCCAGCAGTGAACTCAGGGTTGTCCAGCCCCAGCATTTT.

The chain uses TRBV4-2 and TRBJ2-3, with TRBD2 as a possible D gene (7 bases). The germline CDR1 and CDR2 sequences are LGHNA and YNFKEQ. Between the trimmed V and J ends, which lost 7 bases and 4 bases, there was a span of 21 bases. This CDR3 is 16 amino acids long. The CDR3 DNA reads TGTGCCAGCACCCCGGGGGCTAGCGGTTGGGCAGATACGCAGTATTTT. Translated: CASTPGASGWADTQYF.

The chain carries TRBV3-1 (or the pseudogene TRBV3-2) and TRBJ2-7, with D perhaps TRBD1 (6 bases). The CDR3 runs to 14 residues. V was trimmed by 4 bases and J by 4 bases, leaving 14 bases between them. Germline CDR1 LGHDT, CDR2 YNNKEL (reference sequence). The CDR3 protein is CASSPAWGPYEQYF. As DNA, the CDR3 is TGTGCCAGCAGCCCAGCTTGGGGGCCGTACGAGCAGTACTTC.

The chain employs TRBV19 and TRBJ1-1; tentative D call: TRBD1 (5 bases). Trimming cost V 5 bases and J 1 base, with 11 bases left between them. CDR1 is LNHDA, CDR2 SQIVND, per germline (reference sequence). The CDR3 is made up of 14 amino acids. The CDR3 bases are TGTGCCAGTAGTTCTTGGGACTGGAACACTGAAGCTTTCTTT. This sequence encodes CASSSWDWNTEAFF.

V gene TRBV19 combines with J gene TRBJ1-2; 8 bases are a match to TRBD1. The CDR3 loop spans 15 amino acids. CDR1 is LNHDA and CDR2 is SQIVND in the germline V gene (reference sequence). Trimming cost V 2 bases and J 4 bases; bases outside gene matches: 6. DNA for the CDR3: TGTGCCAGTAGTATAAGCCCGACAGGGGTCTATGGCTACACCTTC. This codes for CASSISPTGVYGYTF.

V usage is TRBV6-5 and J usage is TRBJ1-1; TRBD1 is a possible D gene (6 bases). The CDR3 sequence is 15 residues long. Germline V gene sequence: CDR1 MNHEY, CDR2 SVGAGI. V was shortened by 3 bases and J by 1 base, with 12 bases between the two germline ends. In nucleotides, the CDR3 is TGTGCCAGCAGTTATCGGACAGTTTCGAACACTGAAGCTTTCTTT. Protein sequence: CASSYRTVSNTEAFF.

The sample holds one count of this clone. A read error may account for a junction end that differs from germline. As DNA, the CDR3 is TGTGCCAGCAGTTTGGGTGGCACAGGTGGTAACTATGGCTACACCTTC. Its protein product is CASSLGGTGGNYGYTF. The chain links TRBV5-4 to TRBJ1-2, with D tentatively TRBD1 (5 bases). This CDR3 contains 16 residues. The germline CDR1 and CDR2 sequences are SGHNT and YYREEE (reference sequence).